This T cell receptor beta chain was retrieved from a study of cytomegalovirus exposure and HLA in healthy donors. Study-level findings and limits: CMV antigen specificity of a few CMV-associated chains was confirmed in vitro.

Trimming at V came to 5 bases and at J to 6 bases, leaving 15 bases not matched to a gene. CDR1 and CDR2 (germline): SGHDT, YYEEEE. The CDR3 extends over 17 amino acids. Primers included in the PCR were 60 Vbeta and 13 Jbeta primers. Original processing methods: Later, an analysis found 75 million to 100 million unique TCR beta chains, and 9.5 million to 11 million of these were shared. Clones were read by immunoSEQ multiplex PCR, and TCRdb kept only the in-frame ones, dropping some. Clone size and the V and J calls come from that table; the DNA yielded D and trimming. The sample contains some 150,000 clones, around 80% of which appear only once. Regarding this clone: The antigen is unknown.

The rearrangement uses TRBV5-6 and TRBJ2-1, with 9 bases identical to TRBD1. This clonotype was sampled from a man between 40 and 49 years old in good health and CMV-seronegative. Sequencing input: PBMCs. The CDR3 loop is CASRLSGGTGRFNEQFF. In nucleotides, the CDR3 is TGTGCCAGCAGGCTTAGTGGTGGGACAGGGAGGTTCAATGAGCAGTTCTTC.